The 16 T cell receptor beta chains reported below all come from one sample, sequenced in a study of blood T cell repertoires in COVID-19 (dated by TCRdb to between 2020 and 2021). The method behind the library was the immunoSEQ multiplex PCR assay. TCRdb provides this immuneACCESS table in a form limited to in-frame rearrangements. Some clones are lacking; in checked studies, under half of them reflect an unresolved V gene, and why the rest are absent is not known. Within this sample are approximately 120,000 clones, with over 75% of them counted one time only. Roughly 6.5% of the sample is in the top ten clones. Sequenced sample: peripheral blood. The receptors were gathered from a woman aged 45-65 years with acute or convalescent COVID-19.

The V gene is TRBV15, the J gene TRBJ1-4; D gene uncertain. Germline loops: CDR1 LNHNV, CDR2 YYDKDF (reference sequence). This CDR3 region has 16 residues. The V end lost 0 bases, the J end lost 0 bases, and 8 bases lay between the germline ends. The CDR3 region has the DNA TGTGCCACCAGCAGAGATCGGGGTGCAACTAATGAAAAACTGTTTTTT. Translating gives CATSRDRGATNEKLFF.

A few counts support this clone. This chain joins TRBV5-1 and TRBJ1-1, with 8 bases identical to TRBD1. Germline CDR1 and CDR2: SGHRS and YFSETQ. CDR3 size: 15 residues. V lost 4 bases and J lost 1; bases outside the gene matches: 6. The CDR3 DNA sequence: TGCGCCAGCAGCCCCATTGGGACAGGGAACACTGAAGCTTTCTTT. It encodes CASSPIGTGNTEAFF.

The chain uses TRBV18 and TRBJ2-3; weak D call: TRBD1 (6 bases). The germline V gene encodes CDR1 KGHSH and CDR2 LQKENI. Deletions cut 4 bases from V and 2 bases from J, with 13 bases between. The CDR3 runs 15 residues. The CDR3 DNA is TGTGCCAGCTCACTCTCCGGACAGAACACAGATACGCAGTATTTT. Its protein product is CASSLSGQNTDTQYF.

J is TRBJ2-1 and V is TRBV5-4; D remains unclear. V lost 3 bases and J 7 bases, leaving 11 bases between the germline ends. This CDR3 is 13 amino acids long. The germline gives CDR1 SGHNT, CDR2 YYREEE (reference sequence). CDR3 sequence (DNA): TGTGCCAGCAGCTCTGCCTTAGCTAATGAGCAGTTCTTC. Encoded protein: CASSSALANEQFF.

This clone turned up a few times. The chain couples TRBV19 to TRBJ2-7; no definite D call. The V and J ends lost 6 bases and 4 bases respectively, with 13 bases between them. The CDR3 has 13 amino acids. Germline V gives CDR1 LNHDA, CDR2 SQIVND (reference sequence). CDR3 residues: CASSPDSRYEQYF. For the CDR3, the DNA is TGTGCCAGTAGCCCCGACTCGAGATACGAGCAGTACTTC. The full variable domain, completed using reference TRBV19 and TRBJ2-7, is DGGITQSPKYLFRKEGQNVTLSCEQNLNHDAMYWYRQDPGQGLRLIYYSQIVNDFQKGDIAEGYSVSREKKESFPLTVTSAQKNPTAFYLCASSPDSRYEQYFGPGTRLTVT.

The rearrangement uses TRBV4-1 and TRBJ2-2; 9 bases fit TRBD1. The CDR3 extends over 16 amino acids. The germline CDR1 and CDR2 sequences are MGHRA and YSYEKL. With V trimmed by 5 bases and J by 0 bases, 4 bases remained unmatched. The CDR3 sequence is CASSYGQGTNTGELFF. As DNA, the CDR3 is TGCGCCAGCAGCTACGGACAGGGGACGAACACCGGGGAGCTGTTTTTT.

This clone was seen once. The chain has TRBV5-1 and TRBJ1-2; 7 bases align to TRBD1. The CDR3 has 15 amino acids. CDR1 is SGHRS, CDR2 YFSETQ, per germline. Trimming took 1 base from V and 6 from J; bases not matched to a gene: 9. CDR3 amino acids: CASSLTGVLVDGYTF. CDR3 coding DNA: TGCGCCAGCAGCTTGACAGGGGTATTAGTAGATGGCTACACCTTC. Full variable domain (outside the CDR3, taken from reference TRBV5-1 and TRBJ1-2): KAGVTQTPRYLIKTRGQQVTLSCSPISGHRSVSWYQQTPGQGLQFLFEYFSETQRNKGNFPGRFSGRQFSNSRSEMNVSTLELGDSALYLCASSLTGVLVDGYTFGSGTRLTVV.

The V call is TRBV14, the J call TRBJ2-1, with 8 bases that match TRBD2. V shed 4 bases, J shed 0 bases, and the junction held 11 bases outside the gene matches. The germline gives CDR1 SGHDN, CDR2 FVKESK. The CDR3 extends over 18 amino acids. The CDR3 protein is CASSLGALRGVSYNEQFF. The CDR3 DNA follows: TGTGCCAGCAGCCTAGGCGCGTTGCGGGGGGTCTCCTACAATGAGCAGTTCTTC.

The chain joins TRBV28 to TRBJ1-2, with D possibly matching TRBD1 (5 bases). The V and J ends lost 8 bases and 1 base respectively, with 23 bases between them. This CDR3 region has 17 residues. Germline CDR1 is MDHEN and CDR2 is SYDVKM. The CDR3 nucleotides are TGTGCCAGCGTAGCCCTCCAGGGAAGCGGGAGTAACTATGGCTACACCTTC. Its translation: CASVALQGSGSNYGYTF.

The chain combines TRBV9 with TRBJ2-3, with 9 bases matching TRBD2. V was pared by 0 bases and J by 10 bases, with 9 bases of the junction left unmatched. From germline, CDR1 is SGDLS and CDR2 YYNGEE. CDR3 length equals 15 residues. The CDR3 here is CASSVAASGVGSQYF. In nucleotides, the CDR3 is TGTGCCAGCAGCGTAGCCGCTAGCGGGGTCGGCTCGCAGTATTTT.

The CDR3 DNA reads TGTGCCAGCAGCCCGACTAGCGGGGCCGATGGGACCCAGTACTTC. It is translated as CASSPTSGADGTQYF. The V call is TRBV3-1 (or the pseudogene TRBV3-2), the J call TRBJ2-5; 11 bases line up with TRBD2. Germline CDR1 reads LGHDT; CDR2 reads YNNKEL (reference sequence). CDR3 length: 15 residues. The J segment lost 7 bases and the V segment lost 4 bases, leaving 8 bases of the junction unmatched.

This clone was found once. CDR3 in DNA: TGTGCCACCAGTGATTCAATTCAGGGTAATAAGGATGAGCAGTTCTTC. Encoded protein: CATSDSIQGNKDEQFF. V usage is TRBV24-1 and J usage is TRBJ2-1; D is perhaps TRBD1 (5 bases). V was trimmed by 2 bases and J by 8 bases, leaving 18 bases between them. This CDR3 comprises 16 residues. Germline lookup yields CDR1 KGHDR and CDR2 SFDVKD.

This chain uses TRBV18 with TRBJ1-3; 7 nucleotides align to TRBD1. This CDR3 spans 13 amino acids. V was pared by 3 bases and J by 15 bases, with 11 bases of the junction left unmatched. The germline V gene encodes CDR1 KGHSH and CDR2 LQKENI. The CDR3 coding sequence is TGTGCCAGCTCACCCCCGGCGACAGGGAAGCCATATTTT. It encodes CASSPPATGKPYF.

The chain is built from TRBV27 and TRBJ2-6; 9 bases fit TRBD2. Germline assignment: CDR1 MNHEY and CDR2 SMNVEV (reference sequence). The junction had 5 bases not matched to a gene; V was cut back by 3 bases and J by 2 bases. This CDR3 region has 17 residues. CDR3 bases: TGTGCCAGCAGTTTCGCTAGCGGGGTTACTGGGGCCAACGTCCTGACTTTC. Protein product: CASSFASGVTGANVLTF. The variable domain in full, completed from reference TRBV27 and TRBJ2-6, reads EAQVTQNPRYLITVTGKKLTVTCSQNMNHEYMSWYRQDPGLGLRQIYYSMNVEVTDKGDVPEGYKVSRKEKRNFPLILESPSPNQTSLYFCASSFASGVTGANVLTFGAGSRLTVL.

The rearrangement links TRBV30 to TRBJ2-5, with D possibly being TRBD2 (5 bases). V lost 4 bases and J lost 4, with 13 bases in between. Germline loops: CDR1 GTSNPN, CDR2 SVGIG (reference sequence). The CDR3 is 13 amino acids. The CDR3 DNA is TGTGCCTGGAATTCCGGACTTCTAGAGACCCAGTACTTC. Its protein is CAWNSGLLETQYF. The full variable domain, rest sourced from reference TRBV30 and TRBJ2-5, is SQTIHQWPATLVQPVGSPLSLECTVEGTSNPNLYWYRQAAGRGLQLLFYSVGIGQISSEVPQNLSASRPQDRQFILSSKKLLLSDSGFYLCAWNSGLLETQYFGPGTRLLVL.

This rearrangement joins TRBV27 to TRBJ2-7; D is perhaps TRBD1 (6 bases). The CDR3 has 14 amino acids. Trimming removed 0 bases at V and 7 bases at J, with 13 bases between. Germline values: CDR1 MNHEY, CDR2 SMNVEV (reference sequence). DNA of the CDR3: TGTGCCAGCAGTTTATCGGACAGACACGAAGAGCAGTACTTC. Translating gives CASSLSDRHEEQYF.